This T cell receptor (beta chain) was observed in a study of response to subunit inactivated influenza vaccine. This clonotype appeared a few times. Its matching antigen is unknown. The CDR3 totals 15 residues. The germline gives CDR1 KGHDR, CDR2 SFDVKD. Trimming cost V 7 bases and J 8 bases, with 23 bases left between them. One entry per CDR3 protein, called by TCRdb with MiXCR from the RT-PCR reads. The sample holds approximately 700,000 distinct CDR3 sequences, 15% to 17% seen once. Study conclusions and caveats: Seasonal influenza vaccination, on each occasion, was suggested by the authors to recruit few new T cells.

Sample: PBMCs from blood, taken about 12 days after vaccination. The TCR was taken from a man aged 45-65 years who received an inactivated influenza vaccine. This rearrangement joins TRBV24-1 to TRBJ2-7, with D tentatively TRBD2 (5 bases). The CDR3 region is CATSPSGSAVVKQYF. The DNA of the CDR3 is TGTGCCACCAGCCCCTCGGGATCAGCCGTAGTCAAGCAGTACTTC.